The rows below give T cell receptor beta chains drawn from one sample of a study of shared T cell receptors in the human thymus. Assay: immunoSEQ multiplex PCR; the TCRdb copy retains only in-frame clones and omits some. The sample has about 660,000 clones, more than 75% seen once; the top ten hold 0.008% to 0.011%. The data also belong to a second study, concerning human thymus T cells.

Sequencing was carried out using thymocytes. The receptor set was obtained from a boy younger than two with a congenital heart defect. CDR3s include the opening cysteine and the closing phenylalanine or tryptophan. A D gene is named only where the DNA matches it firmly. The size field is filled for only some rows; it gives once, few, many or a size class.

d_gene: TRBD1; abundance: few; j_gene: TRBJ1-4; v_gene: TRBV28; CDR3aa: CASSLRTGGGHFATNEKLFF; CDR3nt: TGTGCCAGCAGTTTAAGGACAGGGGGCGGCCACTTCGCAACTAATGAAAAACTGTTTTTT
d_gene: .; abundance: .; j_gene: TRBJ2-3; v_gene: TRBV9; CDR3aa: CASSPNNTDTQYF; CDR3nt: TGTGCCAGCAGCCCCAACAACACAGATACGCAGTATTTT
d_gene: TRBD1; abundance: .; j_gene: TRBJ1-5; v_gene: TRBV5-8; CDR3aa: CASSLGSGTGTFGNQPQHF; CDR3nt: TGTGCCAGCAGCTTGGGATCCGGGACAGGGACGTTTGGCAATCAGCCCCAGCATTTT
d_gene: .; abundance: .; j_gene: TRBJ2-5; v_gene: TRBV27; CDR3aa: CASSRRGRSKETQYF; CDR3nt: TGTGCCAGCAGTCGGCGGGGGCGAAGTAAAGAGACCCAGTACTTC
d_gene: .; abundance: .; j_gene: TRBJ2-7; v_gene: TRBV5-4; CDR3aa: CASRDYGERSTYEQYF; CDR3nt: TGTGCCAGCAGGGATTACGGAGAGCGGAGCACCTACGAGCAGTACTTC
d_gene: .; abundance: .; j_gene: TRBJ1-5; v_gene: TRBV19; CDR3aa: CASSGLGQGENQPQHF; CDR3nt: TGTGCCAGTAGTGGCTTGGGGCAGGGCGAGAATCAGCCCCAGCATTTT
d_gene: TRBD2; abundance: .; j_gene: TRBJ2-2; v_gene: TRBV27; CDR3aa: CASSLDGTTTGELFF; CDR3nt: TGTGCCAGCAGTTTAGATGGGACTACCACCGGGGAGCTGTTTTTT
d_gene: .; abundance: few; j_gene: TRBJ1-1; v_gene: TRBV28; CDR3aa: CASSRQNTEAFF; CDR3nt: TGTGCCAGCAGCCGACAGAACACTGAAGCTTTCTTT
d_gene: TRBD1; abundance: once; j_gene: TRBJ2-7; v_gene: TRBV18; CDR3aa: CASSPPGTGEYEQYF; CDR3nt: TGTGCCAGCTCACCACCGGGTACAGGGGAATACGAGCAGTACTTC
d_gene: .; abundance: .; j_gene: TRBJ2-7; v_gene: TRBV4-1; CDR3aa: CASSQWTSTYEQYF; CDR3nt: TGCGCCAGCAGCCAGTGGACTTCCACCTACGAGCAGTACTTC
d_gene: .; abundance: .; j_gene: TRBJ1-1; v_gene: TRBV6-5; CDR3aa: CASRWAGGTEAFF; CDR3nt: TGTGCCAGCAGGTGGGCGGGGGGCACTGAAGCTTTCTTT
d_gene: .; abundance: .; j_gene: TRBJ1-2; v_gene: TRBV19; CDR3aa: CASSGEHYGYTF; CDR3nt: TGTGCCAGTAGTGGGGAGCACTATGGCTACACCTTC
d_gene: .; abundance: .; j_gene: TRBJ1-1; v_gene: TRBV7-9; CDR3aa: CASSSPRGHSLNTEAFF; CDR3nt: TGTGCCAGCAGCTCCCCTAGAGGGCACAGCCTTAACACTGAAGCTTTCTTT